This passage covers 11 T cell receptor beta chains from one sample sequenced in a study of T cell changes during pregnancy in multiple sclerosis. The protocol was immunoSEQ multiplex PCR, while the TCRdb copy is restricted to in-frame clones and leaves out a portion. The sample records about 92,000 clones, more than 90% being singletons. Sequenced material: peripheral blood, taken in the first trimester of pregnancy. These receptors all come from a female donor with multiple sclerosis, enrolled in a pregnancy study.

This clone appeared a single time. The chain joins TRBV7-7 to TRBJ1-2; possibly TRBD1 for D (5 bases). Germline V gene data show CDR1 as SSHAT and CDR2 as FNYEAQ (reference sequence). V lost 5 bases, J lost 5 bases, and 24 bases lay in between. CDR3 size: 17 residues. CDR3 residues: CASSPRVVRDRCYGYTF. The CDR3 DNA is TGTGCCAGCAGCCCCAGGGTAGTTAGAGACCGCTGTTATGGCTACACCTTC.

A remark on this clone: The identical CDR3 is also encoded by other nucleotide sequences in the sample. The chain recombines TRBV9 with TRBJ2-7; 8 bases align to TRBD1. CDR1 is SGDLS and CDR2 is YYNGEE in the germline V gene. There are 14 residues in the CDR3. V lost 0 bases and J lost 4; bases outside the gene matches: 3. The CDR3 sequence is CASSVGQGAYEQYF. DNA of the CDR3: TGTGCCAGCAGCGTAGGTCAGGGGGCGTACGAGCAGTACTTC.

The V gene is TRBV11-2, the J gene TRBJ2-1; D not certain. The germline gives CDR1 SGHAT, CDR2 FQNNGV. V was shortened by 5 bases and J by 0 bases, with 23 bases between the two germline ends. The CDR3 has 19 amino acids. The chain's CDR3 is CASSTLTAGGTSSYNEQFF. As DNA, the CDR3 is TGTGCCAGCAGCACCCTGACGGCCGGCGGTACGAGCTCCTACAATGAGCAGTTCTTC.

This clone was seen a single time. The chain recombines TRBV5-4 with TRBJ2-1, with 8 nucleotides matching TRBD2. The V segment lost 4 bases and the J segment 6 bases; nucleotides outside the gene matches: 3. Germline V lookup: CDR1 SGHNT, CDR2 YYREEE (reference sequence). The CDR3 spans 13 residues. The CDR3 nucleotides are TGTGCCAGCAGCGCCGGGACTAGCAATGAGCAGTTCTTC. As protein: CASSAGTSNEQFF.

The chain carries TRBV5-1 and TRBJ2-7; TRBD1 aligns across 7 bases. Germline V gene data show CDR1 as SGHRS and CDR2 as YFSETQ. CDR3 length: 15 residues. The junction had 12 bases not matched to a gene; V was cut back by 0 bases and J by 9 bases. The chain's CDR3 is CASSLASSTGVAQYF. In nucleotides, the CDR3 is TGCGCCAGCAGCTTGGCCTCGTCAACAGGGGTGGCGCAGTACTTC.

The J gene is TRBJ2-5, the V gene TRBV5-6; TRBD1 matches at 12 bases. There are 15 residues in the CDR3. The germline V gene has CDR1 SGHDT and CDR2 YYEEEE. Trimming cost V 4 bases and J 4 bases; bases outside gene matches: 5. For the CDR3, the DNA is TGTGCCAGCAGCATCCGGGACAGGGGGCGAGAGACCCAGTACTTC. Amino acids: CASSIRDRGRETQYF.

The chain uses TRBV29-1 and TRBJ2-1, with D unclear. This CDR3 is built from 13 residues. CDR1 and CDR2 from the germline V gene are SQVTM and ANQGSEA. V lost 3 bases to trimming and J lost 13 bases, with 19 bases between them. CDR3 bases: TGCAGCGTTGAGTTGGTAGATCGTATGATTCAGTTCTTC. Protein product: CSVELVDRMIQFF.

This clone was detected once. The chain is built from TRBV29-1 and TRBJ2-5; D uncertain. Germline V gives CDR1 SQVTM, CDR2 ANQGSEA. The V end was cut by 6 bases, the J end by 7 bases, with 12 bases between. The CDR3 is 11 residues long. As DNA, the CDR3 is TGCAGCGTGATGCCCACAAGGACCCAGTACTTC. It yields the protein CSVMPTRTQYF.

The rearrangement links TRBV7-2 to TRBJ2-2; TRBD2 agrees at 8 bases. The V and J ends lost 1 base and 1 base, in that order; junction bases with no gene match: 11. The germline V gene encodes CDR1 SGHTA and CDR2 FQGNSA. This CDR3 spans 19 amino acids. CDR3 residues: CASSLVVIAGLGNTGELFF. In DNA form, the CDR3 reads TGTGCCAGCAGCTTAGTGGTTATAGCGGGATTAGGGAACACCGGGGAGCTGTTTTTT. Using reference TRBV7-2 and TRBJ2-2 for the parts outside the CDR3, the full variable domain is GAGVSQSPSNKVTEKGKDVELRCDPISGHTALYWYRQSLGQGLEFLIYFQGNSAPDKSGLPSDRFSAERTGGSVSTLTIQRTQQEDSAVYLCASSLVVIAGLGNTGELFFGEGSRLTVL.

This clone was observed once. The chain uses TRBV7-9 and TRBJ2-6; a weak D match, TRBD2 (6 bases). CDR1 SEHNR and CDR2 FQNEAQ come from the germline V gene (reference sequence). V gave up 4 bases and J gave up 2 bases, with 9 bases separating them. The CDR3 spans 15 residues. The chain's CDR3 is CASSSGGAGANVLTF. Written as DNA, the CDR3 is TGTGCCAGCAGCTCAGGAGGGGCTGGGGCCAACGTCCTGACTTTC. The full variable domain, with the rest looked up from reference TRBV7-9 and TRBJ2-6, is DTGVSQNPRHKITKRGQNVTFRCDPISEHNRLYWYRQTLGQGPEFLTYFQNEAQLEKSRLLSDRFSAERPKGSFSTLEIQRTEQGDSAMYLCASSSGGAGANVLTFGAGSRLTVL.

The rearrangement links TRBV19 to TRBJ2-7; TRBD2 matches 9 bases. J lost 3 bases, V lost 0 bases, and 9 bases had no gene match. CDR1 is LNHDA, CDR2 SQIVND, per germline (reference sequence). This CDR3 region has 17 residues. The CDR3 sequence is CASSIEASGAFHYEQYF. Here the CDR3 DNA reads TGTGCCAGTAGTATAGAGGCTAGCGGGGCTTTTCACTACGAGCAGTACTTC. Filled out from reference TRBV19 and TRBJ2-7, the complete variable domain reads DGGITQSPKYLFRKEGQNVTLSCEQNLNHDAMYWYRQDPGQGLRLIYYSQIVNDFQKGDIAEGYSVSREKKESFPLTVTSAQKNPTAFYLCASSIEASGAFHYEQYFGPGTRLTVT.